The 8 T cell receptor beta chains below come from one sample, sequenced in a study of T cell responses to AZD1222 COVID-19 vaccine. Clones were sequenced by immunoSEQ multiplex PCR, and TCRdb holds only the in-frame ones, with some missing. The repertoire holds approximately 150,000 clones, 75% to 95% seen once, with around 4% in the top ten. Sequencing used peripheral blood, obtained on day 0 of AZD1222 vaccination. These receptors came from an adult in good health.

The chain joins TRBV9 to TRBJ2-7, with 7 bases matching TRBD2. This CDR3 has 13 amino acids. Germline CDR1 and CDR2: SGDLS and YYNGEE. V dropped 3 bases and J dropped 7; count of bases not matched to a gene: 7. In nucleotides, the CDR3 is TGTGCCAGCAGCGGACTAGCCCAGAGGGAGCAGTACTTC. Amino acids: CASSGLAQREQYF.

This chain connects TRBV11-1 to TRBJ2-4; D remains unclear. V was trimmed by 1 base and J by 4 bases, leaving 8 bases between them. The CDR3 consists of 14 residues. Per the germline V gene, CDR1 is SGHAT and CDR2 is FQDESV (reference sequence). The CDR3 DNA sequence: TGTGCCAGCAGCTTAGACGAACGGAAAAACATTCAGTACTTC. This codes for CASSLDERKNIQYF.

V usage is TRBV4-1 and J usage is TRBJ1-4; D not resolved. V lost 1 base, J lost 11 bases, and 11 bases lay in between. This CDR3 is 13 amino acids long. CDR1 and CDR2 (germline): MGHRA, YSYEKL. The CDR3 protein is CASSQGSSEKLFF. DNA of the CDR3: TGCGCCAGCAGCCAAGGGTCGTCGGAGAAACTGTTTTTT.

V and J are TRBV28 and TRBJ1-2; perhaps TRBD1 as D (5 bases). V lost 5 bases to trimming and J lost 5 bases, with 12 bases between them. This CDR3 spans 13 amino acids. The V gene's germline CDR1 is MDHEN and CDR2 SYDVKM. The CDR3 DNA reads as TGTGCCAGCAGTCTAAATTCAGGGTATGGCTACACCTTC. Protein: CASSLNSGYGYTF.

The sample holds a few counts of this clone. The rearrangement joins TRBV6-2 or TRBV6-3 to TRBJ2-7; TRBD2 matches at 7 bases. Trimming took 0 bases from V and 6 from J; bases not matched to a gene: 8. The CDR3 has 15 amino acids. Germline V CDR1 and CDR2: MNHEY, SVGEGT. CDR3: CASSYSAGAWGEQYF. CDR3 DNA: TGTGCCAGCAGTTACTCGGCGGGAGCCTGGGGCGAGCAGTACTTC.

The CDR3 loop reads CASSPGGLTGYTF. The CDR3 region has the DNA TGTGCCAGCAGCCCCGGGGGGCTAACGGGCTACACCTTC. The chain couples TRBV7-3 to TRBJ1-2; D may be TRBD1 (6 bases). The ends were cut back, 5 bases at V and 8 bases at J, with 15 bases in the middle. The length of the CDR3 is 13 residues. From germline, CDR1 is SGHTA and CDR2 FQGTGA.

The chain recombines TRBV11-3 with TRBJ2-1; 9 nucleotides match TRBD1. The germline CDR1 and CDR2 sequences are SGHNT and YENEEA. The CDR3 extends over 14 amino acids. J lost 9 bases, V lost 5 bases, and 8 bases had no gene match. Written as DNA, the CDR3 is TGTGCCAGCAGCCCGGGACAGGGTAATTCTGAGCAGTTCTTC. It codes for CASSPGQGNSEQFF.

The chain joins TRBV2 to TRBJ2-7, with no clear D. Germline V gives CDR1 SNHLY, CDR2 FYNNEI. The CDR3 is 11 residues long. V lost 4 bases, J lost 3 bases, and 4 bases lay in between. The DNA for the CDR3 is TGTGCCAGCAGTGCTAACTACGAGCAGTACTTC. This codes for CASSANYEQYF. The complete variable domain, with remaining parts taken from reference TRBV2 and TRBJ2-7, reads EPEVTQTPSHQVTQMGQEVILRCVPISNHLYFYWYRQILGQKVEFLVSFYNNEISEKSEIFDDQFSVERPDGSNFTLKIRSTKLEDSAMYFCASSANYEQYFGPGTRLTVT.